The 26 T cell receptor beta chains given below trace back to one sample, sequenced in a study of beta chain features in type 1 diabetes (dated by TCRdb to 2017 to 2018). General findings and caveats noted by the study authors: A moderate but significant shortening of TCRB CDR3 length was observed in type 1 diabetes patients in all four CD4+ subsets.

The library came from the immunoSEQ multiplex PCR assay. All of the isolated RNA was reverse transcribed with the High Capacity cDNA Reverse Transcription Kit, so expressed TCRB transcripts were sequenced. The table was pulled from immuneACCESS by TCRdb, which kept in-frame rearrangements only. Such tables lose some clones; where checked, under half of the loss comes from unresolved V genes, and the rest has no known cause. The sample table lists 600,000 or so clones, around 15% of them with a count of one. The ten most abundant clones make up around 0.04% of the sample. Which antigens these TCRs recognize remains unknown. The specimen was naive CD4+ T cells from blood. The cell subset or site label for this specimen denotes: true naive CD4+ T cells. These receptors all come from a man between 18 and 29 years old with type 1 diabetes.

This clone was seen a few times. The CDR3 is CATSRDQLAGNQETQYF. Written as DNA, the CDR3 is TGTGCCACCAGCAGAGACCAACTAGCGGGAAATCAAGAGACCCAGTACTTC. The rearrangement joins TRBV15 to TRBJ2-5; 10 bases agree with TRBD2. The V gene end was trimmed by 0 bases and the J gene end by 2 bases; junction bases not matched to a gene: 6. The CDR3 consists of 17 residues. The germline V gene has CDR1 LNHNV and CDR2 YYDKDF (reference sequence).

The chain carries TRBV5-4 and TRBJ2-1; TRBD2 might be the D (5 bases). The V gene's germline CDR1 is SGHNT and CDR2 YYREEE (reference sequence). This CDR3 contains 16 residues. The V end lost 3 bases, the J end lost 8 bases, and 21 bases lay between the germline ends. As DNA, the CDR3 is TGTGCCAGCAGCTATGATCTTGGGATCCCGGAGGATGAGCAGTTCTTC. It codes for CASSYDLGIPEDEQFF.

The CDR3 region is CASSFGLAGNTGELFF. The CDR3 region has the DNA TGTGCCAGTAGTTTCGGACTAGCTGGGAACACCGGGGAGCTGTTTTTT. The rearrangement links TRBV19 to TRBJ2-2; TRBD2 aligns across 8 bases. Germline trimming cut 5 bases from V and 1 base from J; bases unmatched to any gene: 6. The CDR3 is 16 residues long. The germline V gene has CDR1 LNHDA and CDR2 SQIVND (reference sequence).

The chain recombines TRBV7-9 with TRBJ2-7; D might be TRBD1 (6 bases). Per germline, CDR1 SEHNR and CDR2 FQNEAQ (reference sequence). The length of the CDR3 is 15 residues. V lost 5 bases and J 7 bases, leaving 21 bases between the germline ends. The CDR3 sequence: CASSTNPDKRGEQYF. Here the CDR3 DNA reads TGTGCCAGCAGCACAAATCCTGACAAAAGGGGGGAGCAGTACTTC. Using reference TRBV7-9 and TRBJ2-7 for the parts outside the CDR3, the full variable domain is DTGVSQNPRHKITKRGQNVTFRCDPISEHNRLYWYRQTLGQGPEFLTYFQNEAQLEKSRLLSDRFSAERPKGSFSTLEIQRTEQGDSAMYLCASSTNPDKRGEQYFGPGTRLTVT.

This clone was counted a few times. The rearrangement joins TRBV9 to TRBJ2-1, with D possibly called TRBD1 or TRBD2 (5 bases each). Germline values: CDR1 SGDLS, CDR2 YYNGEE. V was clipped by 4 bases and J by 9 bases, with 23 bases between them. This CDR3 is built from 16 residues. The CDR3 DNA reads TGTGCCAGCAGCTCCCGGGGCGGATCCCAAGGGGTTGAGCAGTTCTTC. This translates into CASSSRGGSQGVEQFF.

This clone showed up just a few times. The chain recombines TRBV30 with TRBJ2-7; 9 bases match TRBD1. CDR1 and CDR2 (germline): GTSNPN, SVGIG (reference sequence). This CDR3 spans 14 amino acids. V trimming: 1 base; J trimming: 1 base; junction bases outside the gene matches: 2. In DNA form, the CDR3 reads TGTGCCTGGAGTGAACAGGGGGCTTCCTACGAGCAGTACTTC. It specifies CAWSEQGASYEQYF. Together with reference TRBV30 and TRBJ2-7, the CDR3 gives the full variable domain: SQTIHQWPATLVQPVGSPLSLECTVEGTSNPNLYWYRQAAGRGLQLLFYSVGIGQISSEVPQNLSASRPQDRQFILSSKKLLLSDSGFYLCAWSEQGASYEQYFGPGTRLTVT.

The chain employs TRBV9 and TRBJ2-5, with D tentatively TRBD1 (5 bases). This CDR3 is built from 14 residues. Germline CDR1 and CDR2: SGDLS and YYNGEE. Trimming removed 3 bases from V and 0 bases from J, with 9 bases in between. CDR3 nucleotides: TGTGCCAGCAGCGCGCAGGGATACCAAGAGACCCAGTACTTC. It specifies CASSAQGYQETQYF.

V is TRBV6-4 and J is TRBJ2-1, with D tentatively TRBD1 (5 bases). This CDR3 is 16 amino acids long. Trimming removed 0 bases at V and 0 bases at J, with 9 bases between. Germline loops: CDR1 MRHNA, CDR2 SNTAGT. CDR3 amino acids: CASSDSRVISYNEQFF. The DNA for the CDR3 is TGTGCCAGCAGTGACTCCAGGGTCATCTCCTACAATGAGCAGTTCTTC.

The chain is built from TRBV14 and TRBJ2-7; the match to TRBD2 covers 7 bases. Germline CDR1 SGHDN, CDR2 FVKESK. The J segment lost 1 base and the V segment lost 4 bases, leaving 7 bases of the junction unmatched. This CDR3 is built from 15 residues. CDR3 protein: CASSPGRGSSYEQYF. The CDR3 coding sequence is TGTGCCAGCAGCCCTGGGCGCGGGAGTTCCTACGAGCAGTACTTC.

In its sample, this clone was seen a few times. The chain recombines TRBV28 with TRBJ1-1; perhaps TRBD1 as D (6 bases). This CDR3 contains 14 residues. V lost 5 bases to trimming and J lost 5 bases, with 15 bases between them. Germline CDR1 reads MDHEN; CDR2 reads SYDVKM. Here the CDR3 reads CASSQATGLTEAFF. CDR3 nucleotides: TGTGCCAGCAGTCAAGCCACAGGGTTAACTGAAGCTTTCTTT.

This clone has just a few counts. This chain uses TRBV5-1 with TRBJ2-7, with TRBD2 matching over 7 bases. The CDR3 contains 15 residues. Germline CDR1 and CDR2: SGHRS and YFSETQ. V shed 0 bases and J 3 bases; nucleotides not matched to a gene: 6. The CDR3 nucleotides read TGCGCCAGCAGCTTGGGGACTAGTAACTACTACGAGCAGTACTTC. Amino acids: CASSLGTSNYYEQYF. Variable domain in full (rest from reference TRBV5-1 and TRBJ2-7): KAGVTQTPRYLIKTRGQQVTLSCSPISGHRSVSWYQQTPGQGLQFLFEYFSETQRNKGNFPGRFSGRQFSNSRSEMNVSTLELGDSALYLCASSLGTSNYYEQYFGPGTRLTVT.

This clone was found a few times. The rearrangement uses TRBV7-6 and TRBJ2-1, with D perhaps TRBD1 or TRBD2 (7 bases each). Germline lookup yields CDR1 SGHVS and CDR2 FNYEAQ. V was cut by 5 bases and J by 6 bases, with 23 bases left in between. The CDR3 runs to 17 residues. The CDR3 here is CASSHPGGTAVPNEQFF. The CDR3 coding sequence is TGTGCCAGCAGCCATCCCGGGGGGACAGCGGTTCCCAATGAGCAGTTCTTC.

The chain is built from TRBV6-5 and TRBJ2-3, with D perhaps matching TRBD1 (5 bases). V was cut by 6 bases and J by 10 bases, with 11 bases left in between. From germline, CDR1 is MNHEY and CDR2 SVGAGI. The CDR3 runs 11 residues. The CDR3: CASRDKYSQYF. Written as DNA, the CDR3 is TGTGCCAGCAGGGACAAGTACTCGCAGTATTTT.

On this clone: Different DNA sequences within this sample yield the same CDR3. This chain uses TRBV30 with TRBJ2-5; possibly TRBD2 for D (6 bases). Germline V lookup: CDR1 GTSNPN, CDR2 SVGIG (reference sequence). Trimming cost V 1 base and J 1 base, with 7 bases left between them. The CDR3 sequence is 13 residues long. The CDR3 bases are TGTGCCTGGAGTGGGGGACTCCAAGAGACCCAGTACTTC. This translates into CAWSGGLQETQYF.

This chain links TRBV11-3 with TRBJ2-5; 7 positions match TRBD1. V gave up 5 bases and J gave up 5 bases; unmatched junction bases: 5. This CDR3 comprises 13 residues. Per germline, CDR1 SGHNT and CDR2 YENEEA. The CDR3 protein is CASSADRAETQYF. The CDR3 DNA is TGTGCCAGCAGCGCCGACAGGGCTGAGACCCAGTACTTC.

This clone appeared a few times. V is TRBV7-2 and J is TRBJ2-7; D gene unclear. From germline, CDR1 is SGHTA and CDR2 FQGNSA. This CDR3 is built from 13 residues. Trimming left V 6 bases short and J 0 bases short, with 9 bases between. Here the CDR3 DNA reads TGTGCCAGCAGAGACAAGTCCTCCTACGAGCAGTACTTC. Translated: CASRDKSSYEQYF.

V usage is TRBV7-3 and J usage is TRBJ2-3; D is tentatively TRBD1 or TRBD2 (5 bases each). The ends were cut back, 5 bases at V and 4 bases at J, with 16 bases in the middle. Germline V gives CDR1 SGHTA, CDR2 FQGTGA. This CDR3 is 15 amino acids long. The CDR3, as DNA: TGTGCCAGCAGCCCTTCCGGGACCCGCGCAGATACGCAGTATTTT. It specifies CASSPSGTRADTQYF.

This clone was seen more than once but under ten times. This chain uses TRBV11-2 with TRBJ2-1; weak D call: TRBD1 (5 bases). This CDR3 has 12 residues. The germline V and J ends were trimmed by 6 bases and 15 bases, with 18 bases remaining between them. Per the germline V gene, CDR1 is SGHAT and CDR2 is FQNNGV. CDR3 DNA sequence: TGTGCCAGCAGTTGGTCCTACAGGCTGAGGTTCTTC. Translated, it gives CASSWSYRLRFF. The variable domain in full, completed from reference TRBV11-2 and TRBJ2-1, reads EAGVAQSPRYKIIEKRQSVAFWCNPISGHATLYWYQQILGQGPKLLIQFQNNGVVDDSQLPKDRFSAERLKGVDSTLKIQPAKLEDSAVYLCASSWSYRLRFFGPGTRLTVL.

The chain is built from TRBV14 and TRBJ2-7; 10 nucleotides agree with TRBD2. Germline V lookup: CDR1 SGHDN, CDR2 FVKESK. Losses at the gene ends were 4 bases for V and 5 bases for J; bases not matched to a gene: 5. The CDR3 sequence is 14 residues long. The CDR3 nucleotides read TGTGCCAGCAGCCCGGGACTAGCGAGAAACGAGCAGTACTTC. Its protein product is CASSPGLARNEQYF.

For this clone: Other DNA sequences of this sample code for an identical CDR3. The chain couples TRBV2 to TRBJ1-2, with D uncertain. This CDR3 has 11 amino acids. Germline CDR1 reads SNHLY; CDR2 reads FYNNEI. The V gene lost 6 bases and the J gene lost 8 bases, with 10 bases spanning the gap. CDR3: CASSPLGGYTF. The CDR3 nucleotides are TGTGCCAGCAGCCCCCTGGGCGGCTACACCTTC. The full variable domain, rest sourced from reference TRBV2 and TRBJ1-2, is EPEVTQTPSHQVTQMGQEVILRCVPISNHLYFYWYRQILGQKVEFLVSFYNNEISEKSEIFDDQFSVERPDGSNFTLKIRSTKLEDSAMYFCASSPLGGYTFGSGTRLTVV.

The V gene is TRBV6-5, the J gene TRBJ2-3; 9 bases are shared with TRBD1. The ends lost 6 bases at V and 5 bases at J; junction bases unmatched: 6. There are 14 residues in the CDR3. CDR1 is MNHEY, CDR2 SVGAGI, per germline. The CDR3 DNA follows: TGTGCCAGCAGCTCGGGACAGGGTATAGATACGCAGTATTTT. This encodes CASSSGQGIDTQYF.

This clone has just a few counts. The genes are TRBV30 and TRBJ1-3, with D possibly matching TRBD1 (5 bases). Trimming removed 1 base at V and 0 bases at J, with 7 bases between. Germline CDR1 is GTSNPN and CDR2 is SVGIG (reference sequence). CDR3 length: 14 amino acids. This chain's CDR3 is CAWSDGGSGNTIYF. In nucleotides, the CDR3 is TGTGCCTGGAGTGACGGGGGCTCTGGAAACACCATATATTTT.

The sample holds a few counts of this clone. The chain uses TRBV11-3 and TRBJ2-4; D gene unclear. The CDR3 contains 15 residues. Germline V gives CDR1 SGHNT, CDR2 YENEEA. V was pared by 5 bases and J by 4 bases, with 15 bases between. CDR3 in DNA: TGTGCCAGCAGCGTCGCGCTTCATCGGAAAAACATTCAGTACTTC. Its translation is CASSVALHRKNIQYF.

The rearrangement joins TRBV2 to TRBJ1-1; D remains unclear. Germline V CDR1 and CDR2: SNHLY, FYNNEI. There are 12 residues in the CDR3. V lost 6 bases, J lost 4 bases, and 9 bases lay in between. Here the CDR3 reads CASREQRTEAFF. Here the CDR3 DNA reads TGTGCCAGCAGGGAACAACGCACTGAAGCTTTCTTT.

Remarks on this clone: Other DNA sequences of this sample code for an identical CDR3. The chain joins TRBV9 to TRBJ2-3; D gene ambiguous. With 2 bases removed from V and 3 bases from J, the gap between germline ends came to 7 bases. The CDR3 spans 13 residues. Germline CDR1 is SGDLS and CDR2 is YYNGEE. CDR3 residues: CASSVGGTDTQYF. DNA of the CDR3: TGTGCCAGCAGCGTCGGCGGTACAGATACGCAGTATTTT. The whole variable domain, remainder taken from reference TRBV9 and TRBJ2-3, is DSGVTQTPKHLITATGQRVTLRCSPRSGDLSVYWYQQSLDQGLQFLIQYYNGEERAKGNILERFSAQQFPDLHSELNLSSLELGDSALYFCASSVGGTDTQYFGPGTRLTVL.

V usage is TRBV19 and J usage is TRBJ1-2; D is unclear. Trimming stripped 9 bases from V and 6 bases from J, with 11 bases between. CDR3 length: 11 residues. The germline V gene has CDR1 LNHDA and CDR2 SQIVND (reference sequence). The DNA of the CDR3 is TGTGCCAGCCGCGCCTTGGATGGCTACACCTTC. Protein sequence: CASRALDGYTF.